Following are 12 T cell receptor beta chains from one sample sequenced in a study of blood T cells in healthy people across ages. A second roughly 6 to 11 cycle PCR used barcoded and J-beta primers. TCRdb redid the calling of the 5' RACE reads with MiXCR, one entry per CDR3 protein. The table has approximately 790,000 distinct CDR3 sequences, 55% to 65% seen once. Input material: blood. All receptors derive from a man aged 25 to 45 in good health.

CDR3 coding DNA: TGTGCCAGCAGCCCCGATCCGGGGGGCTTCTACAATGAGCAGTTCTTC. Its protein is CASSPDPGGFYNEQFF. The chain combines TRBV2 with TRBJ2-1; maybe TRBD2 (7 bases). Germline CDR1 reads SNHLY; CDR2 reads FYNNEI. The V end was cut by 6 bases, the J end by 3 bases, with 18 bases between. This CDR3 has 16 amino acids.

The chain employs TRBV3-1 and TRBJ2-5, with unresolved D. The germline gives CDR1 LGHDT, CDR2 YNNKEL (reference sequence). Trimming removed 0 bases at V and 1 base at J, with 6 bases between. The CDR3 totals 14 residues. The CDR3 DNA reads as TGTGCCAGCAGCCAAGATAGACTCCAAGAGACCCAGTACTTC. Amino acids: CASSQDRLQETQYF.

The V call is TRBV28, the J call TRBJ2-5; 14 bases are a match to TRBD2. The V gene's germline CDR1 is MDHEN and CDR2 SYDVKM. The CDR3 extends over 16 amino acids. V shed 5 bases and J 2 bases; nucleotides not matched to a gene: 4. In DNA, the CDR3 is TGTGCCAGCAGTGAGACTAGCGGGGGGGTACAAGAGACCCAGTACTTC. Encoded protein: CASSETSGGVQETQYF.

CDR3 loop: CASSPTGGNTGELFF. CDR3 bases: TGTGCCAGCAGTCCGACAGGGGGAAACACCGGGGAGCTGTTTTTT. The chain joins TRBV12-3 or TRBV12-4 to TRBJ2-2; TRBD1 matches 9 bases. The CDR3 length is 15 residues. The ends lost 5 bases at V and 2 bases at J; junction bases unmatched: 3.

The chain recombines TRBV12-3 or TRBV12-4 with TRBJ2-4; TRBD2 aligns across 13 bases. With the DNA end fitting TRBJ2-7 better, the J assignment may be wrong. This CDR3 spans 15 amino acids. The CDR3: CASSSGTSGDYEQYF. The DNA of the CDR3 is TGTGCCAGCAGTTCCGGGACTAGCGGGGACTACGAGCAGTACTTC.

The chain carries TRBV7-6 and TRBJ2-1; 8 bases are shared with TRBD1. The CDR3 is 18 residues long. The germline CDR1 and CDR2 sequences are SGHVS and FNYEAQ. V was pared by 3 bases and J by 0 bases, with 10 bases of the junction left unmatched. The CDR3 sequence is CASSLRDPGGGSYNEQFF. In nucleotides, the CDR3 is TGTGCCAGCAGCTTGCGCGACCCAGGGGGCGGCTCCTACAATGAGCAGTTCTTC.

The chain uses TRBV13 and TRBJ1-4; D remains ambiguous. V was cut by 3 bases and J by 0 bases, with 17 bases left in between. Germline V lookup: CDR1 PRHDT, CDR2 FYEKMQ (reference sequence). There are 18 residues in the CDR3. This CDR3 is CASSLDGRADATNEKLFF. For the CDR3, the DNA is TGTGCCAGCAGCTTGGATGGTAGAGCGGATGCAACTAATGAAAAACTGTTTTTT.

The chain recombines TRBV10-3 with TRBJ1-4; 10 nucleotides line up with TRBD1. The CDR3 runs to 15 residues. Losses at the gene ends were 6 bases for V and 5 bases for J; bases not matched to a gene: 6. Germline V gene data show CDR1 as ENHRY and CDR2 as SYGVKD. The CDR3 sequence is CAISPRDRGNEKLFF. The CDR3 region has the DNA TGTGCCATCAGCCCCCGGGACAGGGGAAATGAAAAACTGTTTTTT.

This clonotype was detected a few times. This chain connects TRBV20-1 to TRBJ1-5, with a weak D call TRBD1 (6 bases). The CDR3 contains 15 residues. The germline gives CDR1 DFQATT, CDR2 SNEGSKA (reference sequence). V was clipped by 2 bases and J by 2 bases, with 13 bases between them. The CDR3 DNA is TGCAGTGCTAGATCAGATCGACAGGGCAATCAGCCCCAGCATTTT. This translates into CSARSDRQGNQPQHF.

V and J are TRBV7-6 and TRBJ2-1; 8 bases map to TRBD2. Germline values: CDR1 SGHVS, CDR2 FNYEAQ. Trimming took 1 base from V and 2 from J; bases not matched to a gene: 4. CDR3 length equals 16 residues. The CDR3 is CASSLGSGAAYNEQFF. The CDR3 bases are TGTGCCAGCAGCTTAGGTAGCGGGGCCGCCTACAATGAGCAGTTCTTC.

The rearrangement joins TRBV20-1 to TRBJ2-7, with 7 positions matching TRBD1. Germline assignment: CDR1 DFQATT and CDR2 SNEGSKA (reference sequence). The CDR3 consists of 16 residues. V dropped 0 bases and J dropped 3; count of bases not matched to a gene: 11. CDR3 in amino acids: CSARDHTGQSFYEQYF. As DNA, the CDR3 is TGCAGTGCTAGAGATCATACGGGACAGAGCTTCTACGAGCAGTACTTC.

This clonotype has only a few counts. The V call is TRBV6-6, the J call TRBJ2-4; weak D call: TRBD2 (5 bases). The J call is uncertain, as TRBJ2-7 better fits the DNA end. The germline gives CDR1 MNHNY, CDR2 SVGAGI (reference sequence). The CDR3 loop spans 13 amino acids. Written as DNA, the CDR3 is TGTGCCAGCAGCCCTGAGGGCTCCTACGAGCAGTACTTC. It is translated as CASSPEGSYEQYF.